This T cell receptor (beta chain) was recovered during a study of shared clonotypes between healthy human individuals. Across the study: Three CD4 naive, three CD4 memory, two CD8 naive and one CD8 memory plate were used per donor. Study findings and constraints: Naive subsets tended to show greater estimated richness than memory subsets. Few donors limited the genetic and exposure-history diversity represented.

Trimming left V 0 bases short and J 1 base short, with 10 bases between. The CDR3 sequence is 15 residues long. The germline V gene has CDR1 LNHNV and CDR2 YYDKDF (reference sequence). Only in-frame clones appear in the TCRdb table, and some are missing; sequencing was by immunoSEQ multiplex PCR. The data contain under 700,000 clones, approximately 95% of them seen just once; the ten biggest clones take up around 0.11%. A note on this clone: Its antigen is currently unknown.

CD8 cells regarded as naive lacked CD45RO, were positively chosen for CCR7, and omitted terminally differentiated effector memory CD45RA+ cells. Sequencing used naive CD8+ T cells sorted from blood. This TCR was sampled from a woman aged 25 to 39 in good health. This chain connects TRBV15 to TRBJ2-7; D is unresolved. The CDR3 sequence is CATSRDIVSSYEQYF. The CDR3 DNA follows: TGTGCCACCAGCAGAGATATTGTCAGTTCCTACGAGCAGTACTTC.